This T cell receptor (beta chain) is from a study of blood T cell repertoires in COVID-19. Overall study context: COVID-19 samples collected from the United States, Italy and Spain covered acute and convalescent phases. PBMCs, B-cell-depleted T cells, or T cells provided the cDNA or gDNA that made up the material.

The CDR3 totals 14 residues. Repertoires were generated with immunoSEQ multiplex PCR, while TCRdb's copy carries only in-frame clones and drops some. The repertoire holds about 98,000 clones, roughly 92% seen once, with 1.9% in the top ten. The receptor was derived from a woman in her forties or fifties with COVID-19, enrolled during active disease. The V and J genes are TRBV12-2 and TRBJ1-5. TRBV12-2 is deemed a pseudogene. Input material: peripheral blood. The CDR3: CASRLATRCQPQHF. CDR3 DNA sequence: TGTGCAAGTCGCTTAGCGACTCGTTGTCAGCCCCAGCATTTT.